This T cell receptor (beta chain) was sequenced for a study of monozygotic twins with inflammatory bowel disease (dated by TCRdb to about 2019). As for the study more broadly: The complete study included around 30 monozygotic twin pairs: 19 IBD-discordant Danish pairs and nine German pairs, of which four were IBD-concordant and five were IBD-discordant. Each individual had, on average, about 151 000 unique TCRalpha sequences and 181 000 unique TCRbeta sequences available for analysis. The search for disease-associated traits relied mainly on comparing, within discordant pairs, IBD patients with their genetically identical healthy co-twins.

A 2.5 ml peripheral blood sample was drawn into PAXgene tubes per donor and stored at -80°C. Total RNA was isolated from whole blood with the PAXgene blood miRNA kit on an automated QIAcube, without T cell sorting. Peripheral blood from monozygotic twin pairs who were concordant or discordant for inflammatory bowel disease underwent deep TCRalpha and TCRbeta repertoire profiling using unique molecular barcoding. Smoking habits were recorded for all twin pairs, and each individual was classified as a current, former or never smoker. The library was generated by 5' RACE. Preparation of each TCR library used around 3,500 ng of total RNA. cDNA was synthesized with SMARTScribe reverse transcriptase in eight separate reactions per sample. During cDNA synthesis, unique molecular identifiers containing a 6-nucleotide sample barcode were introduced by template switching. Amplification of TCRalpha and TCRbeta cDNA involved two nested PCRs of 16 and 9 cycles, and each PCR was followed by bead purification. Before amplification, the cDNA was treated with uracil DNA-glycosylase and purified using the QIAquick PCR purification kit. The second PCR was the step at which Illumina TruSeq-compatible adapters and sample-specific barcodes were added. Library quality and concentration were checked on TapeStation and Qubit, and libraries were pooled at approximately 5 ng each. Sequencing of the pooled libraries was done on an Illumina HiSeq2500 single-index Rapid Run using custom sequencing primers and 2 x 100 bp reads. The source study handled its data this way. MiGEC version 1.2.6 was used for UMI-based consensus assembly to correct PCR and sequencing errors. MiXCR version 2.1.1 was used for V(D)J alignment, clonotype assembly and CDR3 extraction. Gene usage, clonotype sharing and MAIT/NKT TCR abundance were normalised by analysing the top 1000, 10 000 and 20 000 clonotypes per sample. Diversity was computed as the inverse Simpson index with the vegan R package after downsampling to 27 000 UMIs. Statistical testing used paired Mann-Whitney U tests on the discordant twin pairs and applied Benjamini-Hochberg correction for multiple testing. TCRdb reprocessed the reads and provides one entry for every CDR3 protein sequence; no DNA is given. The V and J calls shown here were made by TCRdb, not taken from the authors' results. The table for this sample lists about 210,000 distinct CDR3 sequences. 1.5% to 2% of the sample belongs to the ten largest clones.

Turning to this clonotype: Its target antigen remains unknown.

CDR1 and CDR2 are drawn from the germline V gene (reference sequence): DFQATT, SNEGSKA. Taken from cysteine to phenylalanine, the CDR3 has 14 residues. DNA is not recorded here. General study outcomes and caveats: Distinction between different T cell subtypes could not be achieved in the analysis. Fewer clonotypes were shared with other individuals by IBD patients than by healthy twins, most markedly in patients showing signs of disease activity. Differing immunosuppressive treatments among patients may have added background noise and inter-individual variability to the repertoires. Concordant and discordant twins showed no difference in repertoire similarity, possibly because of limited statistical power. Measured by the inverse Simpson index, TCRbeta repertoire diversity was lower in IBD patients than in their healthy co-twins. The results gave no support for a single strong signal or clonotype linked to IBD.

The TCR sequence derives from a human donor with ulcerative colitis or Crohn's disease, or a healthy co-twin of an affected twin (not recorded which). The specimen was blood. In this chain, TRBV20-1 is recombined with TRBJ2-1; without DNA, the TCRdb call of TRBD1 cannot be checked. The CDR3 reads CSAGGGPSYNEQFF.